This TCR beta chain comes out of a study of shared clonotypes between healthy human individuals. General study findings and limits: Against clonotypes common to all four donors, non-shared ones had lower generation probabilities.

Those who donated were healthy HIV-negative adults, with no recent acute infections or vaccinations reported. With 8 bases clipped from V and 3 bases from J, the junction kept 7 bases outside the gene matches. The CDR3 runs 15 residues. The germline CDR1 and CDR2 sequences are WNHNN and SYGVQD (reference sequence). Worth noting for this clone: What it binds is not known.

In the authors' methods: Filtering was not the same, since immunoSEQ gave junction-only sequences without quality scores. Assay used: immunoSEQ multiplex PCR; TCRdb lists only in-frame clones, some missing. Clone size and V and J calls were adopted from that table, with D and trimming inferred from the DNA. This table holds some 2,100,000 clones, approximately 96% found once. This TCR came from a man between 18 and 35 years old in good health. The rearrangement uses TRBV10-1 and TRBJ2-3, with 11 bases fitting TRBD2. Sample: naive CD4+ T cells sorted from blood. The subset: CD45RA+ positively selected. The CDR3 region is CASGPTSGKTDTQYF. In DNA, the CDR3 is TGCGCCAGCGGCCCGACTAGCGGGAAAACAGATACGCAGTATTTT.